This passage covers 23 T cell receptor beta chains from one sample sequenced in a study of T-cell reconstitution after alpha-beta-depleted transplantation in children. Unique molecular identifiers were incorporated into the prepared TCRbeta library. TCRdb reprocessed the PCR reads via MiXCR and lists one record per CDR3 protein. The table lists 80,000 or so distinct CDR3 sequences, roughly 15% of them singletons, with about 26% in the top ten. The source was PBMCs, mostly from graft donor cells, collected 180 days after TCRalphabeta/CD19-depleted stem cell transplant. The receptors here all came from a male patient aged 2 to 9 who had a stem cell transplant for acute lymphoblastic leukemia, so the T cells may come from the graft donor.

This clonotype was seen more than once but under ten times. The chain employs TRBV7-2 and TRBJ2-2; TRBD2 matches 8 bases. The germline CDR1 and CDR2 sequences are SGHTA and FQGNSA. The junction had 9 bases not matched to a gene; V was cut back by 4 bases and J by 5 bases. CDR3 length: 16 amino acids. CDR3 DNA sequence: TGTGCCAGCAGCTCCGGGACTAGGGTTCCTACCGGGGAGCTGTTTTTT. Its translation: CASSSGTRVPTGELFF.

This chain joins TRBV5-1 and TRBJ1-2; D is undetermined. With 4 bases removed from V and 4 bases from J, the gap between germline ends came to 8 bases. CDR3 length equals 12 residues. Germline V gene lookup returns CDR1 SGHRS and CDR2 YFSETQ. CDR3 sequence: CASSADSYGYTF. The CDR3 coding sequence is TGCGCCAGCAGCGCTGACTCCTATGGCTACACCTTC.

The CDR3 loop is CASSLGSWNTGELFF. Here the CDR3 DNA reads TGCGCCAGCAGCTTGGGTAGCTGGAACACCGGGGAGCTGTTTTTT. The chain combines TRBV5-1 with TRBJ2-2, with no clear D. Trimming removed 0 bases from V and 1 base from J, with 7 bases in between. This CDR3 is 15 amino acids long. Per the germline V gene, CDR1 is SGHRS and CDR2 is YFSETQ.

V usage is TRBV4-2 and J usage is TRBJ1-5, with 11 bases lining up with TRBD1. The CDR3 extends over 19 amino acids. Trimming removed 7 bases from V and 2 bases from J; junction bases left unmatched: 16. The V gene's germline CDR1 is LGHNA and CDR2 YNFKEQ. In DNA, the CDR3 is TGTGCCAGCATCCTCCCGCCGGGACAGGGGGAGAATCGCAATCAGCCCCAGCATTTT. It translates to CASILPPGQGENRNQPQHF.

V gene TRBV6-5 combines with J gene TRBJ2-1; 8 nucleotides agree with TRBD2. Trimming cost V 0 bases and J 0 bases; bases outside gene matches: 10. Germline CDR1 is MNHEY and CDR2 is SVGAGI. The CDR3 is 19 amino acids. The CDR3: CASSYSILAAWSSYNEQFF. The CDR3 coding sequence is TGTGCCAGCAGTTACTCGATACTAGCGGCTTGGAGCTCCTACAATGAGCAGTTCTTC.

The rearrangement uses TRBV13 and TRBJ1-3, with D tentatively TRBD1 (5 bases). CDR1 is PRHDT and CDR2 is FYEKMQ in the germline V gene (reference sequence). The V gene lost 2 bases and the J gene lost 0 bases, with 26 bases spanning the gap. The CDR3 contains 21 residues. CDR3 DNA sequence: TGTGCCAGCAGCTTATTATATGACTTCGTGGGGACGGCTGTCTCTGGAAACACCATATATTTT. Encoded protein: CASSLLYDFVGTAVSGNTIYF.

This clonotype has only a few counts. This sequence joins TRBV6-5 and TRBJ1-2; 8 bases map to TRBD1. This CDR3 is 17 amino acids long. CDR1 is MNHEY, CDR2 SVGAGI, per germline. J gave up 6 bases and V 4 bases, and 16 bases lay outside the gene matches. CDR3 sequence: CASSSVSPGQGYNGYTF. CDR3 in DNA: TGTGCCAGCAGTTCTGTGTCGCCCGGACAGGGCTACAATGGCTACACCTTC.

A few counts support this clonotype. This chain connects TRBV20-1 to TRBJ1-1, with D uncertain. CDR3 size: 9 residues. V lost 7 bases and J lost 8, with 8 bases in between. Germline V gene lookup returns CDR1 DFQATT and CDR2 SNEGSKA (reference sequence). The CDR3 loop is CSVLSEAFF. DNA for the CDR3: TGCAGTGTATTATCGGAAGCTTTCTTT.

This chain uses TRBV15 with TRBJ1-3; D gene uncertain. This CDR3 spans 14 amino acids. Germline assignment: CDR1 LNHNV and CDR2 YYDKDF (reference sequence). The ends were cut back, 0 bases at V and 2 bases at J, with 5 bases in the middle. The CDR3 region is CATSREAAGNTIYF. For the CDR3, the DNA is TGTGCCACCAGCAGAGAGGCAGCTGGAAACACCATATATTTT.

This clonotype appeared a few times. The chain recombines TRBV4-2 with TRBJ1-1; unclear D gene. Trimming left V 1 base short and J 6 bases short, with 12 bases between. The CDR3 consists of 14 residues. CDR1 is LGHNA and CDR2 is YNFKEQ in the germline V gene. CDR3 amino acids: CASSQGRKDAEAFF. The CDR3 coding sequence is TGTGCCAGCAGCCAAGGCAGGAAGGACGCTGAAGCTTTCTTT.

The table lists this clonotype with many counts. V is TRBV27 and J is TRBJ1-5; 8 bases align to TRBD1. CDR1 and CDR2 from the germline V gene are MNHEY and SMNVEV (reference sequence). The CDR3 length is 15 residues. Trimming took 5 bases from V and 4 from J; bases not matched to a gene: 7. CDR3 bases: TGTGCCAGCAGTAAAACGCGGACAGGGAATCAGCCCCAGCATTTT. Protein product: CASSKTRTGNQPQHF.

Ten or more counts support this clonotype. The CDR3 nucleotides are TGTGCCAGCAGCTTAGCCGGCAGGGCGGTTGAAAAACTGTTTTTT. Protein: CASSLAGRAVEKLFF. The rearrangement uses TRBV7-8 and TRBJ1-4, with D possibly being TRBD1 (5 bases). V lost 0 bases and J lost 7, with 12 bases in between. The CDR3 is 15 amino acids. Germline V gene sequence: CDR1 SGHVS, CDR2 FQNEAQ.

This clonotype was observed a few times. The V call is TRBV7-6, the J call TRBJ2-7; TRBD1 might be the D (6 bases). This CDR3 is 15 amino acids long. V was pared by 1 base and J by 3 bases, with 13 bases between. Germline-derived CDR1 and CDR2 are SGHVS and FNYEAQ. CDR3 nucleotides: TGTGCCAGCAGCTTAGGGGGGCACCATCTCTACGAGCAGTACTTC. Amino acids: CASSLGGHHLYEQYF.

This clonotype was recorded at least ten times. Here the CDR3 reads CASSRTGLTNTEAFF. The CDR3 DNA follows: TGTGCCAGCAGTCGGACAGGCCTCACGAACACTGAAGCTTTCTTT. The chain links TRBV27 to TRBJ1-1; 7 bases agree with TRBD1. CDR1 and CDR2 from the germline V gene are MNHEY and SMNVEV (reference sequence). The CDR3 runs 15 residues. The V gene end was trimmed by 5 bases and the J gene end by 1 base; junction bases not matched to a gene: 7.

This clonotype was observed a handful of times. The V call is TRBV10-3, the J call TRBJ2-7; D unresolved. Germline V gene data show CDR1 as ENHRY and CDR2 as SYGVKD. The length of the CDR3 is 12 residues. The V end was cut by 6 bases, the J end by 4 bases, with 10 bases between. CDR3 residues: CAISRRIYEQYF. The CDR3 coding sequence is TGTGCCATCAGCCGACGGATTTACGAGCAGTACTTC.

This clonotype was recorded a few times. This chain connects TRBV11-2 to TRBJ2-7; 9 positions match TRBD1. J lost 3 bases, V lost 5 bases, and 8 bases had no gene match. Germline V lookup: CDR1 SGHAT, CDR2 FQNNGV. This CDR3 is built from 15 residues. This CDR3 is CASSTRTGVVYEQYF. CDR3 nucleotide sequence: TGTGCCAGCAGCACCAGGACAGGGGTGGTCTACGAGCAGTACTTC.

V gene TRBV29-1 combines with J gene TRBJ1-1; D possibly corresponds to TRBD1 (6 bases). From germline, CDR1 is SQVTM and CDR2 ANQGSEA. The CDR3 has 12 amino acids. Trimming took 5 bases from V and 7 from J, leaving 14 bases between them. The CDR3 loop is CSVSHRAYEAFF. The CDR3 region has the DNA TGCAGCGTTTCACACAGGGCCTATGAAGCTTTCTTT.

CDR3 region: CASSQRGRMNTEAFF. CDR3 DNA: TGTGCCAGCAGCCAACGCGGACGGATGAACACTGAAGCTTTCTTT. The J gene is TRBJ1-1, the V gene TRBV9; D is unclear. This CDR3 comprises 15 residues. Germline V CDR1 and CDR2: SGDLS, YYNGEE. V lost 4 bases, J lost 0 bases, and 13 bases lay in between.

This clonotype has only a few counts. The chain carries TRBV19 and TRBJ2-5; 9 positions match TRBD2. V trimming: 1 base; J trimming: 3 bases; junction bases outside the gene matches: 6. Per germline, CDR1 LNHDA and CDR2 SQIVND (reference sequence). This CDR3 contains 16 residues. The CDR3 DNA is TGTGCCAGTAGTATAGCGGCAAGCGGGGGGAAAGAGACCCAGTACTTC. Translated, it gives CASSIAASGGKETQYF.

The table lists this clonotype with many counts. The chain recombines TRBV15 with TRBJ1-2; TRBD1 is a possible D gene (5 bases). CDR1 and CDR2 (germline): LNHNV, YYDKDF (reference sequence). There are 17 residues in the CDR3. V shed 1 base and J shed 5 bases, with 20 bases lying between them. CDR3 bases: TGTGCCACCAGCAGAGGCCCCCCGACAGACTCGGGGTATGGCTACACCTTC. Protein product: CATSRGPPTDSGYGYTF.

This clonotype was seen a few times. V usage is TRBV6-1 and J usage is TRBJ1-2; 7 nucleotides line up with TRBD1. Germline V lookup: CDR1 MNHNS, CDR2 SASEGT. The V and J ends lost 6 bases and 6 bases, in that order; junction bases with no gene match: 16. The CDR3 has 16 residues. The CDR3 is CASRSYGTVEGDGYTF. CDR3 in DNA: TGTGCCAGCAGGTCCTACGGGACAGTCGAAGGGGATGGCTACACCTTC.

In its sample, this clonotype was seen a few times. The V and J genes are TRBV7-2 and TRBJ2-3, with D perhaps matching TRBD2 (5 bases). Germline CDR1 reads SGHTA; CDR2 reads FQGNSA. The V end was cut by 0 bases, the J end by 1 base, with 17 bases between. This CDR3 has 18 amino acids. The CDR3 is CASSLAQVVLRGTDTQYF. The CDR3 nucleotides read TGTGCCAGCAGCTTAGCGCAGGTAGTTTTGCGGGGCACAGATACGCAGTATTTT.

This chain links TRBV10-3 with TRBJ2-5; no clear D. Trimming cost V 8 bases and J 3 bases, with 7 bases left between them. This CDR3 spans 11 amino acids. CDR1 is ENHRY and CDR2 is SYGVKD in the germline V gene. The CDR3 region is CAIAVKETQYF. In DNA, the CDR3 is TGTGCCATCGCAGTAAAAGAGACCCAGTACTTC.